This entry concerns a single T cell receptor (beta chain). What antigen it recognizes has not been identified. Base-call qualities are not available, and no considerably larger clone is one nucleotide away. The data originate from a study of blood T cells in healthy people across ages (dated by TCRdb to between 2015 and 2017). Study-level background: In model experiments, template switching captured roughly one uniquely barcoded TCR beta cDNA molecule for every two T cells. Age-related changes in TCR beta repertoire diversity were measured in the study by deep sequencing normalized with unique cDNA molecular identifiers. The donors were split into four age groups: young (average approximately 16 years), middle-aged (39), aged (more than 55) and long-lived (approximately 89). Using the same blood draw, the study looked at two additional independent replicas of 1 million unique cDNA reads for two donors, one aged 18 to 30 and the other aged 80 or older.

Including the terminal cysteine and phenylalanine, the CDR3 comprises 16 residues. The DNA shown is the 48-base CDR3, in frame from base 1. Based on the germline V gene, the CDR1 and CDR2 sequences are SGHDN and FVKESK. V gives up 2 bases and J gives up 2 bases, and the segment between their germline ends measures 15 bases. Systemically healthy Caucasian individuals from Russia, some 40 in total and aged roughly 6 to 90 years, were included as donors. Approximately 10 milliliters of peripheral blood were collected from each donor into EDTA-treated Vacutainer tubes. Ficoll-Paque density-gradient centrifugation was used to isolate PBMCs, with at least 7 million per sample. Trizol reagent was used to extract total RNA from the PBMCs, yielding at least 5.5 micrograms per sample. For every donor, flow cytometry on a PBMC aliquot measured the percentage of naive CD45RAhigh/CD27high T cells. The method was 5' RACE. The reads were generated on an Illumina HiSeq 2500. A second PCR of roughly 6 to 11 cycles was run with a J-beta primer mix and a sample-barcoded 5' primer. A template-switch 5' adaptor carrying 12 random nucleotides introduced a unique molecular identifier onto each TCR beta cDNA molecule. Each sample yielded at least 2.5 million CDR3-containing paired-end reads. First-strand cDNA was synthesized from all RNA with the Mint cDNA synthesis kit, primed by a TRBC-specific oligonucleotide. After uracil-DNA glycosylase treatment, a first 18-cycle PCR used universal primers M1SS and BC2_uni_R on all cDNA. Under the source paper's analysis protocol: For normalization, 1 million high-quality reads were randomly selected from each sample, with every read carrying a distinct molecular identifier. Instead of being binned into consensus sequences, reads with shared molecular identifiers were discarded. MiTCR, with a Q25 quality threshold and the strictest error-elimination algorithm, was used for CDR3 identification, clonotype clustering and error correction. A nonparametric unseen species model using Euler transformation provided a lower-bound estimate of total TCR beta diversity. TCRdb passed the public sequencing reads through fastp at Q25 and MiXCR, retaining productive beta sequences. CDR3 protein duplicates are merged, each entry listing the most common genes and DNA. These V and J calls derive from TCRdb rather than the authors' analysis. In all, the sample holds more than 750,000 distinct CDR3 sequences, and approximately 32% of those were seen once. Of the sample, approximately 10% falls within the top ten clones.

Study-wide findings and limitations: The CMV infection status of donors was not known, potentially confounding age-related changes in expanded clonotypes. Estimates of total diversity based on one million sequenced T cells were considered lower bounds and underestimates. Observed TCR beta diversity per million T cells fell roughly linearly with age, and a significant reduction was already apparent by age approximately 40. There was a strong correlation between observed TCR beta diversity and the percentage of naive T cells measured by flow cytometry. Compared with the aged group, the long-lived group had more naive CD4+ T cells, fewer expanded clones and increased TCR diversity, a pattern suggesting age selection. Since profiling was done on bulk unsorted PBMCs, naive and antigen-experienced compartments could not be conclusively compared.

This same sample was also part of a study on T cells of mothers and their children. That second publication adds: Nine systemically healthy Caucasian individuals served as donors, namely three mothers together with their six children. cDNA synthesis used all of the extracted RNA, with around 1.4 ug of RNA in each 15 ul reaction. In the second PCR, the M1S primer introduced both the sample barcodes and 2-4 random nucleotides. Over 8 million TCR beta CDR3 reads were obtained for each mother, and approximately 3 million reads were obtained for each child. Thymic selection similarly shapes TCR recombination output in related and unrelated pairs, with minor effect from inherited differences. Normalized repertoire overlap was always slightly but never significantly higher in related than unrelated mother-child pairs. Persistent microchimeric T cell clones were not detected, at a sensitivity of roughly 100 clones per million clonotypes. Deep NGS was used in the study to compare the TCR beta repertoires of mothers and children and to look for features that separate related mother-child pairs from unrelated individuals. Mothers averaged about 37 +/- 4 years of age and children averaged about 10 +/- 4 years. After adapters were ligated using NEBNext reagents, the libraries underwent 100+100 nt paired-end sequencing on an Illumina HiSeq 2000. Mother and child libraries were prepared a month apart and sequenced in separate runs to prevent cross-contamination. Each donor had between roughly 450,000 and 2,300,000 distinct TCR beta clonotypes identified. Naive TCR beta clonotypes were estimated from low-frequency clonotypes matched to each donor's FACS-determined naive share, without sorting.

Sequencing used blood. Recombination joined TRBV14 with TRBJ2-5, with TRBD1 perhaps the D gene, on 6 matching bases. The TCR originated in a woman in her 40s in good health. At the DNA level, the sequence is TGTGCCAGCAGCCAAAAAAGAGGACAGAAGCAAGAGACCCAGTACTTC. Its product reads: CASSQKRGQKQETQYF.